The rows below give T cell receptor beta chains drawn from one sample of a study of shared clonotypes between healthy human individuals. Clones were sequenced by immunoSEQ multiplex PCR, and TCRdb holds only the in-frame ones, with some missing. The table has some 500,000 clones, more than 70% seen once. Sequencing was performed on PBMCs. The receptors originated from a woman in her thirties or forties in good health. Some clones in this sample may be carry-over from other donors' samples. Both conserved end residues are part of each CDR3. D genes are given only for firm matches. Size is omitted from some rows. Given values are once, few, many or a class for expanded clones.

size	V	D	J	DNA	CDR3
.	TRBV5-5	.	TRBJ1-2	TGTGCCAGCAGCCTGGGCCCGGGGTCTAGGTCTGGCTACACCTTC	CASSLGPGSRSGYTF
.	TRBV7-6	.	TRBJ2-1	TGTGCCAGCGGTCGCTACAATGAGCAGTTCTTC	CASGRYNEQFF
.	TRBV4-2	TRBD2	TRBJ2-2	TGTGCCAGCAGCCAAACTCCGGGGGGATCGGTCGGGGAGCTGTTTTTT	CASSQTPGGSVGELFF
once	TRBV5-3	.	TRBJ2-7	TGTGCCAGAAGCTTTGCGGGATTCTACGAGCAGTACTTC	CARSFAGFYEQYF
once	TRBV6-5	TRBD2	TRBJ2-1	TGTGCCAGCAGTTCCCGGGGACTAGCGGGAAATGAGCAGTTCTTC	CASSSRGLAGNEQFF
.	TRBV5-6	.	TRBJ1-5	TGTGCCAGCAGCTTGGGGGGAGATGGCGGCAATCAGCCCCAGCATTTT	CASSLGGDGGNQPQHF
.	TRBV5-6	TRBD1	TRBJ2-4	TGTGCCAGCAGCGGGACAGGGATAGGCATTCAGTACTTC	CASSGTGIGIQYF
.	TRBV21-1	.	TRBJ2-7	TGTGCCAGCAGCAAAAGGCGGGTCCCCCCCAGCTACGAGCAGTACTTC	CASSKRRVPPSYEQYF
.	TRBV5-4	TRBD1	TRBJ1-1	TGTGCCAGCAGCTGGGGACAGGGGGACACTGAAGCTTTCTTT	CASSWGQGDTEAFF
.	TRBV29-1	TRBD2	TRBJ2-3	TGCAGCGCCTACGGACTAGCGGGTTACACAGATACGCAGTATTTT	CSAYGLAGYTDTQYF
.	TRBV13	.	TRBJ2-1	TGTGCCAGCAGCTTAGTGGGTCCCGGCTACAATGAGCAGTTCTTC	CASSLVGPGYNEQFF